This section outlines one T cell receptor (beta chain) sequence together with its context. The antigen remains unidentified. An end of the junction does not agree with germline; a read error may underlie this. With each sample, at least 5 micrograms of total RNA were extracted. Combining a sample-barcoded 5' primer with a J-beta primer mix, a second PCR ran for roughly 7 to 11 cycles. With 12 random nucleotides, a template-switch adaptor tagged each individual cDNA molecule. Using its own MiXCR run on the 5' RACE reads, TCRdb lists one record per CDR3 protein. Of approximately 320,000 distinct CDR3 sequences listed, about 25% are singletons. This sample is drawn from a study of blood T cells in healthy people across ages. For the study at large: Researchers report that template switching captured about one barcoded beta molecule per two T cells. Findings and limits, study-wide: Relative to aged donors, long-lived donors carried more naive CD4+ cells and displayed higher diversity.

The CDR3 covers 16 residues. Germline V gives CDR1 LGHDT, CDR2 YNNKEL (reference sequence). The receptor was isolated from a woman aged 70-85 years in good health. The chain combines TRBV3-1 with TRBJ2-1; no firm D call. The J call may be incorrect, as the DNA end agrees better with TRBJ2-5. Material for sequencing was blood. The CDR3 loop is CASNQDQGSRWETQYF. The CDR3 nucleotides read TGTGCCAGCAACCAAGATCAAGGTTCGAGATGGGAGACCCAGTACTTC.